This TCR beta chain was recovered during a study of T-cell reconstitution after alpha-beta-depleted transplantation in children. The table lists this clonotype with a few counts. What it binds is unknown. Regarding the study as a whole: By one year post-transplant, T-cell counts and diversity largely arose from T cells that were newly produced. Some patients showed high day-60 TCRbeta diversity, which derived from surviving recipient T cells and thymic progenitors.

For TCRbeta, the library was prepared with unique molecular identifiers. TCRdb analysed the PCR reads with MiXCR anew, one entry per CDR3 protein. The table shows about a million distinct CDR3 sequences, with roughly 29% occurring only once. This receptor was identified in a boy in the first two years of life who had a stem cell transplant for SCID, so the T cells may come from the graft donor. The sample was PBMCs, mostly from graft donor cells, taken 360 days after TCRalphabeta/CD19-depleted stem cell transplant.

The CDR3 sequence: CASSQRRGEDTQYF. Here the CDR3 DNA reads TGTGCCAGCAGCCAACGGAGGGGGGAAGATACGCAGTATTTT. The chain links TRBV6-4 to TRBJ2-3; D could derive from TRBD1 or TRBD2 (6 bases each). The germline CDR1 and CDR2 sequences are MRHNA and SNTAGT. The CDR3 runs to 14 residues. Trimming removed 6 bases at V and 5 bases at J, with 15 bases between.